Presented here are 19 T cell receptor beta chains from one specimen sequenced in a study of cytomegalovirus exposure and HLA in healthy donors. The PCR had 60 Vbeta and 13 Jbeta primers. The repertoire was sequenced with immunoSEQ multiplex PCR; TCRdb's copy has only in-frame clones and lacks some. The top ten clones hold roughly 5.9% of a sample with over 100,000 clones, just under 70% of them seen once. Sequenced sample: PBMCs. These receptors came from a woman aged 70-85 years in good health and CMV-seropositive.

The V call is TRBV10-3, the J call TRBJ2-3, with D perhaps matching TRBD2 (7 bases). The germline gives CDR1 ENHRY, CDR2 SYGVKD. This CDR3 has 15 amino acids. V gave up 1 base and J gave up 2 bases, with 10 bases separating them. The CDR3 nucleotides read TGTGCCATCAGTGAGTGGGGGGGCCCCACAGATACGCAGTATTTT. Protein sequence: CAISEWGGPTDTQYF.

The genes are TRBV7-3 and TRBJ2-3; no firm D call. The CDR3 runs 13 residues. Between the trimmed V and J ends, which lost 3 bases and 5 bases, there was a span of 9 bases. CDR1 is SGHTA, CDR2 FQGTGA, per germline. As DNA, the CDR3 is TGTGCCAGCAGCTTGGCCTCAGGAGATACGCAGTATTTT. Its protein is CASSLASGDTQYF. Full variable domain (missing parts from reference TRBV7-3 and TRBJ2-3): GAGVSQTPSNKVTEKGKYVELRCDPISGHTALYWYRQSLGQGPEFLIYFQGTGAADDSGLPNDRFFAVRPEGSVSTLKIQRTERGDSAVYLCASSLASGDTQYFGPGTRLTVL.

This clone has a single count. DNA of the CDR3: TGTGCCAGCAGCGTTAGTTGGTCCACAGGGGCTGAGACCCAGTACTTC. Translating gives CASSVSWSTGAETQYF. The rearrangement uses TRBV7-6 and TRBJ2-5; 7 positions agree with TRBD1. The CDR3 is 16 amino acids. The V gene end was trimmed by 5 bases and the J gene end by 5 bases; junction bases not matched to a gene: 14. Germline assignment: CDR1 SGHVS and CDR2 FNYEAQ.

V and J are TRBV21-1 and TRBJ1-1; TRBD1, as called in the table, went unchecked against the DNA. TRBV21-1 corresponds to a pseudogene. The CDR3 runs to 17 residues. Here the CDR3 DNA reads TGTGCCAGCAGCAACCGGGACAGGAAGGAGTTCGGGACTGAAGCTTTCTTT. It codes for CASSNRDRKEFGTEAFF.

V usage is TRBV5-6 and J usage is TRBJ2-7, with TRBD1 as a possible D gene (6 bases). The CDR3 has 15 residues. Trimming shortened V by 0 bases and J by 2 bases, and 12 bases separated the two germline ends. The germline V gene has CDR1 SGHDT and CDR2 YYEEEE. Written as DNA, the CDR3 is TGTGCCAGCAGCTTGGACAGGGTAATTGCCTACGAGCAGTACTTC. This translates into CASSLDRVIAYEQYF.

This sequence joins TRBV6-6 and TRBJ1-1; 9 nucleotides match TRBD1. This CDR3 has 13 amino acids. The V gene end was trimmed by 10 bases and the J gene end by 0 bases; junction bases not matched to a gene: 3. From germline, CDR1 is MNHNY and CDR2 SVGAGI (reference sequence). CDR3 amino acids: CATGQGLNTEAFF. The CDR3 DNA follows: TGTGCCACGGGACAGGGCCTGAACACTGAAGCTTTCTTT.

This clone was found a few times. The chain is built from TRBV19 and TRBJ2-5, with D possibly TRBD2 on 6 matching bases. CDR1 LNHDA and CDR2 SQIVND come from the germline V gene (reference sequence). The V end lost 4 bases, the J end lost 2 bases, and 11 bases lay between the germline ends. This CDR3 is 14 amino acids long. As DNA, the CDR3 is TGTGCCAGTAGTACCGTAGCGGCACAAGAGACCCAGTACTTC. Translation: CASSTVAAQETQYF.

The chain recombines TRBV5-1 with TRBJ1-4, with 10 nucleotides matching TRBD1. CDR3 length equals 16 residues. The germline gives CDR1 SGHRS, CDR2 YFSETQ. The V segment lost 4 bases and the J segment 7 bases; nucleotides outside the gene matches: 10. The CDR3 DNA reads as TGCGCCAGCAGCATACCGACAGGGGGCGCGGGTGAAAAACTGTTTTTT. Amino acid sequence: CASSIPTGGAGEKLFF.

The chain carries TRBV6-5 and TRBJ1-2; 7 bases agree with TRBD1. Per the germline V gene, CDR1 is MNHEY and CDR2 is SVGAGI. The CDR3 is made up of 14 amino acids. Trimming at V came to 7 bases and at J to 8 bases, leaving 13 bases not matched to a gene. The CDR3 sequence is CASTLTGAGRGYTF. The DNA of the CDR3 is TGTGCCAGCACACTTACAGGGGCGGGGCGAGGCTACACCTTC.

This chain joins TRBV2 and TRBJ1-1; D gene uncertain. CDR3 length: 11 amino acids. With 6 bases removed from V and 7 bases from J, the gap between germline ends came to 9 bases. Germline CDR1 reads SNHLY; CDR2 reads FYNNEI. CDR3 loop: CASRILVEAFF. For the CDR3, the DNA is TGTGCCAGCAGAATTCTTGTTGAAGCTTTCTTT.

This clone turned up a few times. The genes are TRBV7-3 and TRBJ2-3, with a possible D match to TRBD1 (6 bases). This CDR3 spans 15 amino acids. Trimming removed 0 bases at V and 1 base at J, with 8 bases between. Germline values: CDR1 SGHTA, CDR2 FQGTGA. Written as DNA, the CDR3 is TGTGCCAGCAGCTTAACGGGGGCCCGCACAGATACGCAGTATTTT. It yields the protein CASSLTGARTDTQYF.

The chain is built from TRBV10-3 and TRBJ2-7; TRBD1 matches 9 bases. J was trimmed by 7 bases and V by 0 bases; bases with no gene match: 10. The CDR3 is 16 residues long. CDR1 ENHRY and CDR2 SYGVKD come from the germline V gene. CDR3 amino acids: CAISESRGTGQNEQYF. The CDR3 DNA follows: TGTGCCATCAGTGAGTCGCGGGGGACAGGGCAAAATGAGCAGTACTTC.

The chain couples TRBV19 to TRBJ2-1; 7 bases line up with TRBD1. The CDR3 runs 15 residues. The ends lost 0 bases at V and 10 bases at J; junction bases unmatched: 9. Germline CDR1 reads LNHDA; CDR2 reads SQIVND (reference sequence). The CDR3 loop is CASSIDRGIQSEQFF. The CDR3 DNA is TGTGCCAGTAGTATAGACAGGGGGATACAATCGGAGCAGTTCTTC.

This clone was counted a few times. The rearrangement uses TRBV5-5 and TRBJ2-5; perhaps TRBD1 as D (6 bases). CDR3 length: 16 amino acids. V lost 2 bases to trimming and J lost 5 bases, with 19 bases between them. Germline V gene lookup returns CDR1 SGHKS and CDR2 YYEKEE (reference sequence). Here the CDR3 DNA reads TGTGCCAGCAGCTTTATGACAGGCTCACCCCAGGAGACCCAGTACTTC. It specifies CASSFMTGSPQETQYF.

The table lists this clone with a count of one. The chain carries TRBV29-1 and TRBJ2-1, with D tentatively TRBD2 (7 bases). The CDR3 consists of 15 residues. CDR1 is SQVTM, CDR2 ANQGSEA, per germline. V lost 8 bases, J lost 0 bases, and 17 bases lay in between. Here the CDR3 reads CSTVGGGGSYNEQFF. CDR3 DNA sequence: TGCAGCACCGTGGGGGGCGGGGGCTCCTACAATGAGCAGTTCTTC.

The CDR3 spells CASREGGANTEAFF. CDR3 DNA sequence: TGTGCCAGCAGGGAGGGGGGGGCGAACACTGAAGCTTTCTTT. The chain joins TRBV6-5 to TRBJ1-1, with D possibly being TRBD1 (6 bases). Germline V gene sequence: CDR1 MNHEY, CDR2 SVGAGI. V gave up 6 bases and J gave up 1 base, with 12 bases separating them. The CDR3 is 14 amino acids.

The chain links TRBV18 to TRBJ2-1, with D perhaps matching TRBD1 (6 bases). V lost 3 bases and J lost 4, with 13 bases in between. In germline, CDR1 is KGHSH, CDR2 LQKENI. The CDR3 has 15 residues. The CDR3 DNA follows: TGTGCCAGCTCACCTCGGGACACATTATACAATGAGCAGTTCTTC. Its protein product is CASSPRDTLYNEQFF.

This clone was counted ten times or more. The chain couples TRBV19 to TRBJ2-6, with 8 bases identical to TRBD1. J lost 2 bases, V lost 5 bases, and 5 bases had no gene match. CDR1 and CDR2 (germline): LNHDA, SQIVND (reference sequence). CDR3 size: 16 residues. CDR3 protein: CASSADRAAGANVLTF. The CDR3 bases are TGTGCCAGTAGTGCGGACAGGGCCGCTGGGGCCAACGTCCTGACTTTC.

The chain is built from TRBV19 and TRBJ2-1, with D possibly TRBD1 on 7 matching bases. The CDR3 is 18 residues long. Per the germline V gene, CDR1 is LNHDA and CDR2 is SQIVND (reference sequence). Trimming shortened V by 6 bases and J by 5 bases, and 26 bases separated the two germline ends. CDR3 DNA sequence: TGTGCCAGTAGCAAAACTTCCGTCCGGACAGGAGGGCACAATGAGCAGTTCTTC. Translation gives CASSKTSVRTGGHNEQFF.